This T cell receptor beta chain was sequenced during a study of molecular identifiers for immune sequencing clone quantification. The CDR3 loop spans 15 amino acids. Germline CDR1 is SGHKS and CDR2 is YYEKEE (reference sequence). V gave up 2 bases and J gave up 4 bases; unmatched junction bases: 0. This clonotype came up many times. Using its own MiXCR run on the PCR reads, TCRdb lists one record per CDR3 protein. The sample lists a few hundred thousand distinct CDR3 sequences, around a fifth occurring once. This sequence originates from a human donor in good health. Some libraries in this study had Jurkat cell RNA spiked in. The sequenced sample was naive CD8+ T cells from blood, with Jurkat cell RNA spiked in. Subset of the sample: FACS-sorted CD8+CD4-CCR7+CD45RA+ naive T cells. The chain links TRBV5-5 to TRBJ2-2, with 12 bases aligning to TRBD2. CDR3 in amino acids: CASSLLAGGTGELFF. The CDR3 region has the DNA TGTGCCAGCAGCTTACTAGCGGGAGGCACCGGGGAGCTGTTTTTT.